Reported below is one TCR beta chain. Its matching antigen is unknown. With ipilimumab providing CTLA-4 blockade, focal radiation was administered to patients who had chemo-refractory metastatic non-small-cell lung cancer. Method: immunoSEQ multiplex PCR; TCRdb's copy keeps in-frame clones and lacks some. The sample carries about 73,000 clones, about nine tenths recorded once. This sample is part of a study of radiotherapy plus CTLA-4 blockade in lung cancer. The wider study: Overall, 18% of patients showed an objective response, while 25% to 40% attained disease control. General study findings and limits: Response was reportedly best predicted by early blood T cell clone dynamics, with interferon-beta. An expansion of tumor-derived TCR clones occurred in blood after radiotherapy plus ipilimumab.

V was trimmed by 5 bases and J by 1 base, leaving 17 bases between them. Germline V CDR1 and CDR2: SGHTA, FQGNSA. This CDR3 contains 17 residues. This receptor was taken from a human donor with non-small cell lung cancer that progressed on radiotherapy plus ipilimumab. This chain connects TRBV7-2 to TRBJ2-2; possible D gene TRBD2, 7 bases. Sequencing used peripheral blood, obtained from a patient treated with radiotherapy plus ipilimumab. Here the CDR3 reads CASSLISGTLNTGELFF. The CDR3 DNA is TGTGCCAGCAGCCTCATCAGCGGGACACTGAACACCGGGGAGCTGTTTTTT.